This entry describes one TCR beta chain. In the original processing: Amplifying reference gene primers gave estimates of nucleated cell counts. Libraries were prepared by immunoSEQ multiplex PCR; TCRdb keeps only in-frame clonotypes and omits some of them. That table is the source of V, J and clone size, and D and trimming were worked out from the DNA. The repertoire has roughly 200,000 clones, 88% of them found once; the top ten carry under 2%. These data are taken from a study of blood T cell repertoires in COVID-19. Whole-study context: Donors in the United States, Italy and Spain gave samples during acute or convalescent COVID-19.

The specimen sequenced was peripheral blood. The clonotype was recovered from a man between 18 and 29 years old with active or convalescent COVID-19.

CDR3 coding DNA: TGTGCCAGCAGTTGGGGCAGGTATCAGCCCCAGCATTTT. Its translation: CASSWGRYQPQHF. The V gene is TRBV6-2 or TRBV6-3, the J gene TRBJ1-5; maybe TRBD1 (5 bases). Trimming cost V 4 bases and J 5 bases, with 9 bases left between them. Germline CDR1 and CDR2: MNHEY and SVGEGT. The CDR3 contains 13 residues.